These 24 T cell receptor beta chains share one sample of origin, sequenced in a study of cytomegalovirus exposure and HLA in healthy donors (dated by TCRdb to 2016 to 2017). The protocol used for the library was the immunoSEQ multiplex PCR assay. For the multiplex PCR, a mixture combining 60 forward primers for TCR Vbeta segments and 13 reverse primers for TCR Jbeta segments was used. The table was pulled from immuneACCESS by TCRdb, which kept in-frame rearrangements only. Such tables lose some clones; where checked, under half of the loss comes from unresolved V genes, and the rest has no known cause. This sample lists about 190,000 clones; about 80% were detected once. Just over 2% of the sample belongs to the ten largest clones. Sequenced: PBMCs. The receptors derive from a young woman in good health and CMV-seropositive.

The chain couples TRBV7-2 to TRBJ2-5, with a weak D call TRBD2 (5 bases). Germline V gene lookup returns CDR1 SGHTA and CDR2 FQGNSA. V lost 3 bases and J 5 bases, leaving 13 bases between the germline ends. This CDR3 comprises 14 residues. CDR3 residues: CASSLVQWRETQYF. CDR3 nucleotides: TGTGCCAGCAGCTTGGTCCAGTGGAGGGAGACCCAGTACTTC.

The chain links TRBV11-3 to TRBJ1-2; 12 nucleotides line up with TRBD1. Germline CDR1 SGHNT, CDR2 YENEEA. The CDR3 is 14 residues long. V shed 5 bases, J shed 8 bases, and the junction held 6 bases outside the gene matches. The CDR3 sequence: CASSPGTGGRGYTF. DNA for the CDR3: TGTGCCAGCAGCCCAGGGACAGGGGGCCGCGGCTACACCTTC.

The chain uses TRBV15 and TRBJ2-3; TRBD1 aligns across 8 bases. The CDR3 loop spans 16 amino acids. Germline V gene sequence: CDR1 LNHNV, CDR2 YYDKDF (reference sequence). Losses at the gene ends were 5 bases for V and 5 bases for J; bases not matched to a gene: 12. The CDR3: CATSPGAGGEVDTQYF. In DNA, the CDR3 is TGTGCCACCAGCCCGGGGGCAGGGGGCGAGGTAGATACGCAGTATTTT.

The rearrangement joins TRBV7-3 to TRBJ2-5; 7 positions agree with TRBD1. The junction had 3 bases not matched to a gene; V was cut back by 5 bases and J by 3 bases. This CDR3 spans 13 amino acids. Germline CDR1 is SGHTA and CDR2 is FQGTGA. CDR3 sequence reads: CASSVGTEETQYF. The CDR3 nucleotides read TGTGCCAGCAGCGTAGGGACAGAAGAGACCCAGTACTTC.

The count of this clone is one. This chain links TRBV13 with TRBJ2-4; maybe TRBD1 (6 bases). Per germline, CDR1 PRHDT and CDR2 FYEKMQ (reference sequence). This CDR3 comprises 16 residues. Between the trimmed V and J ends, which lost 4 bases and 0 bases, there was a span of 13 bases. CDR3 DNA sequence: TGTGCCAGCAGCTCTGCGACAGGAGGAGCCAAAAACATTCAGTACTTC. As protein: CASSSATGGAKNIQYF.

This chain links TRBV14 with TRBJ2-7, with 7 nucleotides matching TRBD2. Trimming cost V 1 base and J 0 bases; bases outside gene matches: 0. Germline V gene data show CDR1 as SGHDN and CDR2 as FVKESK. The CDR3 is 14 residues long. This chain's CDR3 is CASSQGTSSYEQYV. DNA of the CDR3: TGTGCCAGCAGCCAAGGGACTAGCTCCTACGAGCAGTACGTC.

V and J are TRBV5-1 and TRBJ2-5; 11 nucleotides match TRBD2. CDR1 is SGHRS, CDR2 YFSETQ, per germline. J was trimmed by 5 bases and V by 4 bases; bases with no gene match: 7. The CDR3 runs 15 residues. CDR3 bases: TGCGCCAGCAGCCGTTCTAGCGGGGGGTCGGAGACCCAGTACTTC. Its protein is CASSRSSGGSETQYF.

V is TRBV5-1 and J is TRBJ1-2; no clear D gene. Germline loops: CDR1 SGHRS, CDR2 YFSETQ. V lost 4 bases and J lost 10, with 20 bases in between. This CDR3 has 14 amino acids. The DNA for the CDR3 is TGCGCCAGCAGCGCCCCGGAGGTAACGAATGTCTACACCTTC. As protein: CASSAPEVTNVYTF.

V is TRBV4-1 and J is TRBJ2-7, with D unclear. CDR1 MGHRA and CDR2 YSYEKL come from the germline V gene. CDR3 length equals 14 residues. Between the trimmed V and J ends, which lost 1 base and 2 bases, there was a span of 9 bases. The CDR3 coding sequence is TGCGCCAGCAGCCAAGGGAACAGCCCCTACGAGCAGTACTTC. It codes for CASSQGNSPYEQYF.

This sequence joins TRBV10-3 and TRBJ1-1; perhaps TRBD1 as D (5 bases). CDR3 length: 14 residues. CDR1 and CDR2 from the germline V gene are ENHRY and SYGVKD. V was cut by 5 bases and J by 0 bases, with 10 bases left in between. CDR3 in DNA: TGTGCCATCAGTAGACAGCCTCTGAACACTGAAGCTTTCTTT. Amino acids: CAISRQPLNTEAFF.

A single count supports this clone. The genes are TRBV7-9 and TRBJ1-1; tentative D call: TRBD1 (6 bases). The CDR3 loop spans 13 amino acids. Germline CDR1 is SEHNR and CDR2 is FQNEAQ (reference sequence). V gave up 5 bases and J gave up 6 bases, with 13 bases separating them. CDR3 residues: CASSLIQGSEAFF. Written as DNA, the CDR3 is TGTGCCAGCAGCCTAATACAGGGCTCTGAAGCTTTCTTT.

The chain has TRBV30 and TRBJ2-7, with 8 bases that match TRBD1. The CDR3 extends over 14 amino acids. The ends lost 5 bases at V and 2 bases at J; junction bases unmatched: 8. The germline CDR1 and CDR2 sequences are GTSNPN and SVGIG (reference sequence). The CDR3 here is CAWGDRGLTYEQYF. For the CDR3, the DNA is TGTGCCTGGGGAGACAGGGGCCTGACCTACGAGCAGTACTTC.

The chain uses TRBV7-3 and TRBJ1-1; the D gene is possibly TRBD1 (6 bases). The germline V and J ends were trimmed by 3 bases and 7 bases, with 12 bases remaining between them. This CDR3 spans 13 amino acids. Germline CDR1 and CDR2: SGHTA and FQGTGA. The CDR3 loop is CASSFTGRGEAFF. CDR3 in DNA: TGTGCCAGCAGCTTTACGGGCAGGGGTGAAGCTTTCTTT.

V and J are TRBV5-1 and TRBJ1-2; TRBD1 matches 7 bases. The V and J ends lost 0 bases and 5 bases, in that order; junction bases with no gene match: 7. CDR3 length equals 15 residues. The germline CDR1 and CDR2 sequences are SGHRS and YFSETQ. The CDR3 sequence is CASSLGDRDGYGYTF. In DNA, the CDR3 is TGCGCCAGCAGCTTGGGAGACAGGGACGGGTATGGCTACACCTTC.

This chain connects TRBV23-1 to TRBJ1-6; no clear D gene. TRBV23-1 is an ORF, with its function uncertain. The V gene lost 0 bases and the J gene lost 0 bases, with 18 bases spanning the gap. The CDR3 covers 20 residues. The CDR3 loop reads CASSQSFGRQSSSYNSPLHF. Here the CDR3 DNA reads TGCGCCAGCAGTCAATCCTTTGGCCGACAATCGAGCTCCTATAATTCACCCCTCCACTTT.

Only one count was recorded for this clone. This chain connects TRBV5-1 to TRBJ2-1; 9 nucleotides match TRBD2. V lost 4 bases, J lost 7 bases, and 9 bases stayed unmatched. The CDR3 is 15 residues long. The germline CDR1 and CDR2 sequences are SGHRS and YFSETQ. CDR3 region: CASSRGGGLSNEQFF. CDR3 nucleotides: TGCGCCAGCAGCCGCGGGGGGGGACTATCTAATGAGCAGTTCTTC.

This sequence joins TRBV4-2 and TRBJ2-3, with D possibly being TRBD2 (5 bases). The CDR3 sequence is 16 residues long. The germline CDR1 and CDR2 sequences are LGHNA and YNFKEQ. Trimming left V 5 bases short and J 5 bases short, with 20 bases between. CDR3 residues: CASSGGRGSYEDTQYF. In DNA form, the CDR3 reads TGTGCCAGCAGCGGAGGAAGAGGGTCGTATGAAGATACGCAGTATTTT.

The chain is built from TRBV13 and TRBJ2-1; D is possibly TRBD1 (5 bases). V lost 0 bases and J 6 bases, leaving 9 bases between the germline ends. Per germline, CDR1 PRHDT and CDR2 FYEKMQ (reference sequence). CDR3 length: 14 residues. The CDR3 DNA sequence: TGTGCCAGCAGCTTAGGGGGGCGTTTCAATGAGCAGTTCTTC. It is translated as CASSLGGRFNEQFF.

This clone has only one observation. The chain employs TRBV27 and TRBJ2-7, with TRBD2 matching over 7 bases. V lost 4 bases and J lost 2; bases outside the gene matches: 5. The CDR3 is made up of 14 amino acids. Germline V lookup: CDR1 MNHEY, CDR2 SMNVEV (reference sequence). The CDR3 spells CASSSGTNPYEQYV. CDR3 bases: TGTGCCAGCAGTTCCGGGACTAACCCCTACGAGCAGTACGTC.

The rearrangement uses TRBV30 and TRBJ2-5, with 10 bases lining up with TRBD1. In germline, CDR1 is GTSNPN, CDR2 SVGIG (reference sequence). This CDR3 contains 16 residues. V shed 5 bases, J shed 1 base, and the junction held 10 bases outside the gene matches. Written as DNA, the CDR3 is TGTGCCTGGGACAGGGGGCTCGGGGGGGCCCAAGAGACCCAGTACTTC. This gives the protein CAWDRGLGGAQETQYF. Using reference TRBV30 and TRBJ2-5 for the parts outside the CDR3, the full variable domain is SQTIHQWPATLVQPVGSPLSLECTVEGTSNPNLYWYRQAAGRGLQLLFYSVGIGQISSEVPQNLSASRPQDRQFILSSKKLLLSDSGFYLCAWDRGLGGAQETQYFGPGTRLLVL.

In this sample, this clone turned up a few times. This rearrangement joins TRBV28 to TRBJ2-7, with 9 bases aligning to TRBD1. This CDR3 has 15 residues. CDR1 and CDR2 from the germline V gene are MDHEN and SYDVKM. J was trimmed by 2 bases and V by 4 bases; bases with no gene match: 6. The CDR3, as DNA: TGTGCCAGCAGTTCTTTCGGGGACAGGGCCTACGAGCAGTACTTC. Translation: CASSSFGDRAYEQYF.

This chain joins TRBV14 and TRBJ1-2, with TRBD1 matching 9 bases. CDR1 and CDR2 (germline): SGHDN, FVKESK. The CDR3 is 16 residues long. The ends lost 1 base at V and 7 bases at J; junction bases unmatched: 10. The CDR3 DNA reads TGTGCCAGCAGCCAAGCGGTAGGGGACAGGGCTCGTGGCTACACCTTC. Protein product: CASSQAVGDRARGYTF.

This chain links TRBV7-2 with TRBJ1-6; 8 bases align to TRBD1. The CDR3 runs to 16 residues. Trimming at V came to 5 bases and at J to 3 bases, leaving 6 bases not matched to a gene. Germline-derived CDR1 and CDR2 are SGHTA and FQGNSA. Here the CDR3 DNA reads TGTGCCAGCAGCCGGGGGACAGGCGACTATAATTCACCCCTCCACTTT. It codes for CASSRGTGDYNSPLHF.

The V gene is TRBV2, the J gene TRBJ2-1; 9 bases line up with TRBD1. Germline V lookup: CDR1 SNHLY, CDR2 FYNNEI. The CDR3 extends over 16 amino acids. V trimming: 5 bases; J trimming: 1 base; junction bases outside the gene matches: 6. The CDR3, as DNA: TGTGCCAGCAGTACGCGGGACAGGGAGTCCTACAATGAGCAGTTCTTC. It specifies CASSTRDRESYNEQFF.